By its share, the clone carrying this T cell receptor (beta chain) is medium-sized. The antigen is not known. These data come from a study of spatial heterogeneity in lung cancer. Study-wide results and limits: Tumors with more nonsynonymous mutations had more expanded intratumoral alpha and beta TCRs.

Unique molecular identifiers tagged every individual TCR cDNA molecule. TCRdb fed the 5' RACE reads into MiXCR, producing one record per CDR3 protein. The table shows 12,000 to 15,000 distinct CDR3 sequences, with 4.7% occurring only once. Described time point: sample taken at primary tumor resection. The donor population consisted of just over 70 patients with untreated, early-stage non-small cell lung cancer. Whole RNA, isolated from tumor, nontumor lung or frozen PBMC, was sequenced without prior sorting. This CDR3 has 15 residues. The germline V and J ends were trimmed by 5 bases and 5 bases, with 16 bases remaining between them. Germline lookup yields CDR1 ENHRY and CDR2 SYGVKD.

The starting material was lung tumor tissue, obtained at surgery. The clonotype originates from a female donor with early-stage non-small cell lung cancer. The genes are TRBV10-3 and TRBJ2-1; D might be TRBD2 (6 bases). CDR3 sequence (DNA): TGTGCCATCAGTCCCACCCACGCGGGGCACAATGAGCAGTTCTTC. This gives the protein CAISPTHAGHNEQFF.